These T cell receptor beta chains were read from a single sample in a study of radiotherapy plus CTLA-4 blockade in lung cancer. Profiled with immunoSEQ multiplex PCR; TCRdb holds only in-frame clones, not every one. Of 85,000 to 90,000 clones listed, around 90% were seen once; the top ten hold over 15%. Specimen: peripheral blood, collected from a patient treated with radiotherapy plus ipilimumab. These receptors all stem from a human donor with non-small cell lung cancer that progressed on radiotherapy plus ipilimumab. Both conserved end residues are part of each CDR3. The order of the fields is J gene, V gene, clone size, CDR3 length, D gene, CDR3 protein, CDR3 DNA. A D gene is named only where the DNA matches it firmly. Not every row has a clone size; where given, it reads once, few, many or a size class.

>TRBJ1-2|TRBV7-9|-|14|-
CASSLASANYGYTF
TGTGCCAGCAGCTTAGCGTCAGCGAACTATGGCTACACCTTC
>TRBJ2-7|TRBV5-4|-|13|-
CASSLGDLAEQYF
TGTGCCAGCAGCTTGGGGGACCTCGCTGAGCAGTACTTC
>TRBJ1-5|TRBV19|-|16|-
CASSIVGGLSNQPQHF
TGTGCCAGTAGTATAGTCGGGGGCCTGAGCAATCAGCCCCAGCATTTT
>TRBJ2-2|TRBV11-3|-|14|TRBD2
CASSSGRTTGELFF
TGTGCCAGCAGCAGCGGGAGGACCACCGGGGAGCTGTTTTTT
>TRBJ2-7|TRBV5-6|-|15|-
CASSLGPHDSYEQYF
TGTGCCAGCAGCTTGGGACCACACGACTCCTACGAGCAGTACTTC
>TRBJ1-5|TRBV30|-|14|-
CAWSVKRDNQPQHF
TGTGCCTGGAGTGTAAAGCGCGACAATCAGCCCCAGCATTTT
>TRBJ1-5|TRBV27|-|15|TRBD1
CASSLSGQGNQPQHF
TGTGCCAGCAGTTTGTCGGGACAGGGCAATCAGCCCCAGCATTTT
>TRBJ2-2|TRBV7-2|once|17|TRBD1
CASSADRAALSTGELFF
TGTGCCAGCAGCGCAGACAGGGCAGCCTTGAGCACCGGGGAGCTGTTTTTT
>TRBJ2-7|TRBV29-1|-|12|TRBD1
CSGGTGGVEQYF
TGCAGCGGGGGGACAGGGGGTGTCGAGCAGTACTTC
>TRBJ1-4|TRBV28|few|17|TRBD1
CASSSSVRGGVFEKLFF
TGTGCCAGCAGTTCCTCGGTCAGAGGGGGCGTTTTTGAAAAACTGTTTTTT
>TRBJ2-7|TRBV5-6|-|11|-
CASSFQGEQYF
TGTGCCAGCAGCTTCCAAGGCGAGCAGTACTTC
>TRBJ2-7|TRBV7-2|-|14|-
CASSFARPWDEQYF
TGTGCCAGCAGCTTCGCCCGGCCGTGGGACGAGCAGTACTTC
>TRBJ1-5|TRBV6-6|few|15|-
CASSTQRGSNQPQHF
TGTGCCAGCAGTACCCAACGTGGTAGCAATCAGCCCCAGCATTTT
>TRBJ2-7|TRBV28|-|18|-
CASSLSQGLGAISYEQYF
TGTGCCAGCAGTTTATCCCAAGGGTTAGGGGCTATCTCCTACGAGCAGTACTTC
>TRBJ1-1|TRBV7-6|-|14|TRBD1
CASSIHQGGTEAFF
TGTGCCAGCAGCATACACCAGGGGGGCACTGAAGCTTTCTTT
>TRBJ1-1|TRBV18|-|13|-
CASSPPGNTEAFF
TGTGCCAGCTCACCACCAGGAAACACTGAAGCTTTCTTT
>TRBJ2-3|TRBV6-5|-|16|-
CASSYSRGARTDTQYF
TGTGCCAGCAGTTACTCGAGGGGGGCGAGGACAGATACGCAGTATTTT
>TRBJ1-1|TRBV10-3|-|14|-
CAISDTALNTEAFF
TGTGCCATCAGTGATACAGCCCTGAACACTGAAGCTTTCTTT
>TRBJ1-2|TRBV30|-|16|-
CAWSVKIWALFGGYTF
TGTGCCTGGAGTGTAAAGATCTGGGCCTTATTCGGAGGCTACACCTTC
>TRBJ1-4|TRBV7-9|-|16|-
CASSQQGGVTNEKLFF
TGTGCCAGCAGCCAACAGGGAGGGGTAACTAATGAAAAACTGTTTTTT
>TRBJ2-1|TRBV30|-|11|TRBD2
CAWNPGLVQFF
TGTGCCTGGAATCCCGGACTAGTTCAGTTCTTC
>TRBJ2-5|TRBV2|-|15|TRBD2
CASRGLASPGETQYF
TGTGCCAGCAGGGGACTAGCGTCCCCGGGGGAGACCCAGTACTTC
>TRBJ2-3|TRBV18|-|15|-
CASSRMRGDTDTQYF
TGTGCCAGCTCCCGCATGCGGGGAGACACAGATACGCAGTATTTT
>TRBJ2-7|TRBV7-2|-|12|-
CASSLGINEQYF
TGTGCCAGCAGCTTAGGCATAAACGAGCAGTACTTC
>TRBJ1-2|TRBV30|-|11|-
CAWREFYGYTF
TGTGCCTGGCGGGAGTTCTATGGCTACACCTTC
>TRBJ1-4|TRBV27|-|20|TRBD1
CASGPRRTGGYRATNEKLFF
TGTGCCAGCGGCCCCCGTAGGACAGGGGGGTATAGGGCAACTAATGAAAAACTGTTTTTT
>TRBJ1-5|TRBV28|once|16|TRBD1
CASSTRTGYSNQPQHF
TGTGCCAGCAGTACCCGGACAGGTTATAGCAATCAGCCCCAGCATTTT
>TRBJ2-7|TRBV19|-|15|TRBD1
CASSISGTGINEQYF
TGTGCCAGTAGTATTTCCGGGACAGGGATCAACGAGCAGTACTTC
>TRBJ1-5|TRBV7-2|-|14|-
CASSLWQRNQPQHF
TGTGCCAGCAGCTTATGGCAGCGCAATCAGCCCCAGCATTTT
>TRBJ2-7|TRBV2|-|15|TRBD1
CASSERQTGVDEQYF
TGTGCCAGCAGTGAACGTCAGACAGGGGTCGACGAGCAGTACTTC
>TRBJ1-2|TRBV2|-|14|-
CASRGPTGYWGYTF
TGTGCCAGCCGAGGCCCTACAGGGTATTGGGGCTACACCTTC
>TRBJ1-6|TRBV6-6|-|12|-
CASKEGDSPLHF
TGTGCCAGCAAGGAAGGTGATTCACCCCTCCACTTT
>TRBJ1-6|TRBV27|-|15|-
CASSWTRGANSPLHF
TGTGCCAGCAGCTGGACGAGGGGCGCGAATTCACCCCTCCACTTT
>TRBJ2-4|TRBV29-1|-|15|-
CSVDSGGLAKNIQYF
TGCAGCGTTGATAGTGGGGGGTTAGCCAAAAACATTCAGTACTTC
>TRBJ2-2|TRBV7-8|-|15|-
CASSRYRTNTGELFF
TGTGCCAGCAGCCGTTATCGAACGAACACCGGGGAGCTGTTTTTT
>TRBJ2-5|TRBV7-2|once|15|-
CASSLARTVTETQYF
TGTGCCAGCAGCTTAGCCCGGACAGTTACAGAGACCCAGTACTTC
>TRBJ1-1|TRBV4-1|-|20|TRBD1
CASSLPRASLVEGAITEAFF
TGCGCCAGCAGCCTTCCACGAGCCTCGCTTGTGGAGGGGGCTATTACTGAAGCTTTCTTT
>TRBJ2-7|TRBV4-2|once|15|-
CASSQEWAGNYEQYF
TGTGCCAGCAGCCAAGAATGGGCAGGAAACTACGAGCAGTACTTC
>TRBJ1-2|TRBV2|-|14|-
CASSASGTLYGYTF
TGTGCCAGCAGTGCCAGCGGGACACTCTATGGCTACACCTTC
>TRBJ1-2|TRBV6-5|-|14|-
CASSYSRGVDGYTF
TGTGCCAGCAGTTACTCTCGGGGAGTCGATGGCTACACCTTC
>TRBJ2-5|TRBV30|-|13|-
CAWSQRHQETQYF
TGTGCCTGGAGTCAGAGACACCAAGAGACCCAGTACTTC
>TRBJ2-7|TRBV28|-|11|-
CASSFMNEQYF
TGTGCCAGCAGTTTTATGAACGAGCAGTACTTC
>TRBJ2-4|TRBV7-3|-|15|-
CASSLAGSQRPQQYF
TGTGCCAGCAGCTTAGCTGGCTCACAAAGGCCGCAGCAGTACTTC
>TRBJ1-5|TRBV5-5|-|15|-
CASSWTRGPNQPQHF
TGTGCCAGCAGCTGGACCAGGGGCCCCAATCAGCCCCAGCATTTT